This is a list of T cell receptor beta chains from one sample in a study of OX40 agonist ivuxolimab in advanced cancers. Data came from immunoSEQ multiplex PCR; TCRdb stores just in-frame clones and leaves some out. The table lists about 24,000 clones, just under 75% of them singletons. The sample here was CD4+ or CD8+ T cells sorted from blood, taken in a trial of the OX40 agonist ivuxolimab. Receptor source: an adult with an advanced solid tumor such as melanoma, head and neck, liver or kidney cancer. CDR3s include the opening cysteine and the closing phenylalanine or tryptophan. The D gene is left open where the match is weak. Part of the rows lack a size; the others show once, few, many or a class for expanded clones.

v_call: TRBV4-1; d_call: -; clone_size: -; j_call: TRBJ1-1; cdr3_aa: CASSQRTGRNTEAFF; cdr3_nt: TGCGCCAGCAGCCAGCGGACGGGGAGGAACACTGAAGCTTTCTTT
v_call: TRBV10-1; d_call: -; clone_size: -; j_call: TRBJ2-7; cdr3_aa: CASSEGPTLEQYF; cdr3_nt: TGCGCCAGCAGTGAGGGACCCACATTGGAGCAGTACTTC
v_call: TRBV6-6; d_call: -; clone_size: -; j_call: TRBJ2-3; cdr3_aa: CASISYSGDTQYF; cdr3_nt: TGTGCCAGCATCTCTTACTCGGGCGATACGCAGTATTTT
v_call: TRBV29-1; d_call: TRBD2; clone_size: once; j_call: TRBJ2-2; cdr3_aa: CSGSGGTGELFF; cdr3_nt: TGCAGCGGATCGGGGGGGACCGGGGAGCTGTTTTTT
v_call: TRBV21-1; d_call: -; clone_size: -; j_call: TRBJ1-1; cdr3_aa: CASSRGQGPATEAFF; cdr3_nt: TGTGCCAGCAGCAGAGGACAGGGGCCTGCCACTGAAGCTTTCTTT
v_call: TRBV9; d_call: -; clone_size: -; j_call: TRBJ2-3; cdr3_aa: CASSVGAPSTDTQYF; cdr3_nt: TGTGCCAGCAGCGTAGGAGCGCCGAGCACAGATACGCAGTATTTT
v_call: TRBV11-2; d_call: TRBD1; clone_size: -; j_call: TRBJ1-2; cdr3_aa: CASSLAETGGHYGYTF; cdr3_nt: TGTGCCAGCAGCTTAGCCGAGACAGGGGGGCACTATGGCTACACCTTC
v_call: TRBV30; d_call: -; clone_size: -; j_call: TRBJ1-2; cdr3_aa: CAWSVVGGRHGYTF; cdr3_nt: TGTGCCTGGAGTGTAGTGGGAGGAAGGCATGGCTACACCTTC
v_call: TRBV6-5; d_call: TRBD2; clone_size: -; j_call: TRBJ2-5; cdr3_aa: CATRGVRETQYF; cdr3_nt: TGTGCTACTCGGGGGGTCAGGGAGACCCAGTACTTC
v_call: TRBV5-5; d_call: TRBD2; clone_size: -; j_call: TRBJ2-1; cdr3_aa: CASSLGLAGYNEQFF; cdr3_nt: TGTGCCAGCAGCTTGGGCCTAGCGGGGTACAATGAGCAGTTCTTC
v_call: TRBV11-2; d_call: -; clone_size: once; j_call: TRBJ2-6; cdr3_aa: CASSKQQSRANVLTF; cdr3_nt: TGTGCCAGCAGCAAGCAACAAAGTCGGGCCAACGTCCTGACTTTC
v_call: TRBV28; d_call: TRBD1; clone_size: -; j_call: TRBJ1-6; cdr3_aa: CASTRDRDVSPLHF; cdr3_nt: TGTGCCAGCACCAGGGACAGGGACGTTTCACCCCTCCACTTT
v_call: TRBV5-6; d_call: -; clone_size: -; j_call: TRBJ2-6; cdr3_aa: CASSLSGANVLTF; cdr3_nt: TGTGCCAGCAGCCTCTCTGGGGCCAACGTCCTGACTTTC
v_call: TRBV2; d_call: TRBD1; clone_size: -; j_call: TRBJ1-2; cdr3_aa: CASRTGAYGYTF; cdr3_nt: TGTGCCAGCAGGACAGGGGCCTATGGCTACACCTTC
v_call: TRBV9; d_call: -; clone_size: -; j_call: TRBJ2-7; cdr3_aa: CASSVGAAYEQYF; cdr3_nt: TGTGCCAGCAGCGTGGGGGCAGCCTACGAGCAGTACTTC
v_call: TRBV11-3; d_call: -; clone_size: -; j_call: TRBJ2-7; cdr3_aa: CASSLTANGYEQYF; cdr3_nt: TGTGCCAGCAGCTTAACGGCGAACGGCTACGAGCAGTACTTC
v_call: TRBV9; d_call: -; clone_size: few; j_call: TRBJ1-1; cdr3_aa: CASSKGAEAFF; cdr3_nt: TGTGCCAGCAGTAAAGGGGCTGAAGCTTTCTTT
v_call: TRBV6-5; d_call: -; clone_size: -; j_call: TRBJ2-7; cdr3_aa: CASSYLGEQYF; cdr3_nt: TGTGCCAGCAGTTACCTAGGGGAGCAGTACTTC
v_call: TRBV27; d_call: TRBD1; clone_size: -; j_call: TRBJ1-1; cdr3_aa: CASSLSTGATNTEAFF; cdr3_nt: TGTGCCAGCAGTTTATCTACAGGGGCGACCAACACTGAAGCTTTCTTT
v_call: TRBV10-3; d_call: -; clone_size: -; j_call: TRBJ2-7; cdr3_aa: CAISRAEAYEQYF; cdr3_nt: TGTGCCATCAGCCGGGCCGAGGCCTACGAGCAGTACTTC
v_call: TRBV4-3; d_call: -; clone_size: -; j_call: TRBJ2-1; cdr3_aa: CASSQEDQQQFF; cdr3_nt: TGCGCCAGCAGCCAAGAAGACCAGCAGCAGTTCTTC
v_call: TRBV6-1; d_call: -; clone_size: -; j_call: TRBJ2-5; cdr3_aa: CASKAGSEYF; cdr3_nt: TGTGCCAGCAAAGCCGGGTCCGAGTACTTC
v_call: TRBV9; d_call: -; clone_size: -; j_call: TRBJ1-4; cdr3_aa: CASSVAGYNEKLFF; cdr3_nt: TGTGCCAGCAGCGTAGCGGGTTATAATGAAAAACTGTTTTTT
v_call: TRBV5-8; d_call: -; clone_size: -; j_call: TRBJ2-7; cdr3_aa: CASSGGTRWKKNEQYF; cdr3_nt: TGTGCCAGCAGCGGGGGAACTAGGTGGAAGAAGAACGAGCAGTACTTC
v_call: TRBV7-9; d_call: -; clone_size: -; j_call: TRBJ2-3; cdr3_aa: CASSFADNTDTQYF; cdr3_nt: TGTGCCAGCAGCTTCGCCGACAACACAGATACGCAGTATTTT
v_call: TRBV28; d_call: -; clone_size: -; j_call: TRBJ1-2; cdr3_aa: CATNYGYTF; cdr3_nt: TGTGCCACGAACTATGGCTACACCTTC
v_call: TRBV5-4; d_call: -; clone_size: -; j_call: TRBJ2-1; cdr3_aa: CASSLGNNEQFF; cdr3_nt: TGTGCCAGCAGCTTGGGTAACAATGAGCAGTTCTTC
v_call: TRBV7-9; d_call: -; clone_size: -; j_call: TRBJ1-1; cdr3_aa: CASSPAHTGEAFF; cdr3_nt: TGTGCCAGCAGCCCAGCCCATACTGGGGAGGCTTTCTTT
v_call: TRBV6-5; d_call: -; clone_size: -; j_call: TRBJ2-7; cdr3_aa: CASSYKDSYEQYF; cdr3_nt: TGTGCCAGCAGTTACAAGGATTCCTACGAGCAGTACTTC
v_call: TRBV11-2; d_call: -; clone_size: -; j_call: TRBJ2-3; cdr3_aa: CASNLEFGGRTDTQYF; cdr3_nt: TGTGCCAGCAACTTAGAATTCGGGGGACGCACAGATACGCAGTATTTT
v_call: TRBV6-5; d_call: -; clone_size: once; j_call: TRBJ2-7; cdr3_aa: CASSLGGADEQYF; cdr3_nt: TGTGCCAGCAGTTTAGGAGGGGCAGACGAGCAGTACTTC
v_call: TRBV5-6; d_call: -; clone_size: -; j_call: TRBJ2-7; cdr3_aa: CASSGALVSYEQYF; cdr3_nt: TGTGCCAGCAGCGGGGCGTTGGTCTCCTACGAGCAGTACTTC
v_call: TRBV5-4; d_call: -; clone_size: many; j_call: TRBJ2-7; cdr3_aa: CASSPDRNEQYF; cdr3_nt: TGTGCCAGCAGCCCAGACAGGAATGAGCAGTACTTC
v_call: TRBV7-9; d_call: TRBD1; clone_size: -; j_call: TRBJ1-1; cdr3_aa: CASSSSGGPEAFF; cdr3_nt: TGTGCCAGCAGCTCATCAGGGGGCCCTGAAGCTTTCTTT
v_call: TRBV5-4; d_call: TRBD1; clone_size: -; j_call: TRBJ1-2; cdr3_aa: CASTQGANYGYTF; cdr3_nt: TGTGCCAGCACTCAGGGGGCTAACTATGGCTACACCTTC
v_call: TRBV9; d_call: -; clone_size: -; j_call: TRBJ2-5; cdr3_aa: CASSVAGAPQETQYF; cdr3_nt: TGTGCCAGCAGCGTTGCGGGCGCACCCCAAGAGACCCAGTACTTC
v_call: TRBV19; d_call: -; clone_size: -; j_call: TRBJ2-1; cdr3_aa: CASSIGSGTYAEQFF; cdr3_nt: TGTGCCAGTAGTATCGGGTCGGGGACGTACGCTGAGCAGTTCTTC
v_call: TRBV6-6; d_call: TRBD2; clone_size: -; j_call: TRBJ2-5; cdr3_aa: CASSPSGGDQETQYF; cdr3_nt: TGTGCCAGCAGTCCAAGCGGGGGGGACCAAGAGACCCAGTACTTC
v_call: TRBV7-3; d_call: TRBD1; clone_size: once; j_call: TRBJ2-2; cdr3_aa: CASSSGQANTGELFF; cdr3_nt: TGTGCCAGCAGCTCGGGACAGGCGAACACCGGGGAGCTGTTTTTT
v_call: TRBV7-6; d_call: -; clone_size: few; j_call: TRBJ1-1; cdr3_aa: CASSLGATEAFF; cdr3_nt: TGTGCCAGCAGCTTAGGTGCCACTGAAGCTTTCTTT
v_call: TRBV2; d_call: TRBD1; clone_size: few; j_call: TRBJ1-2; cdr3_aa: CASDRQGSSSYGYTF; cdr3_nt: TGTGCCAGCGACAGACAGGGTAGCTCCTCCTATGGCTACACCTTC
v_call: TRBV19; d_call: -; clone_size: -; j_call: TRBJ2-7; cdr3_aa: CASSIVGTPRDEQYF; cdr3_nt: TGTGCCAGTAGTATAGTGGGGACCCCCCGGGACGAGCAGTACTTC
v_call: TRBV28; d_call: TRBD1; clone_size: few; j_call: TRBJ2-1; cdr3_aa: CASSSVPGTENNEQFF; cdr3_nt: TGTGCCAGCAGTTCCGTGCCCGGGACAGAAAACAATGAGCAGTTCTTC
v_call: TRBV28; d_call: -; clone_size: few; j_call: TRBJ1-1; cdr3_aa: CASTDDGVTEAFF; cdr3_nt: TGTGCCAGCACCGACGACGGGGTCACTGAAGCTTTCTTT
v_call: TRBV27; d_call: TRBD1; clone_size: -; j_call: TRBJ1-2; cdr3_aa: CASSASTGLYGYTF; cdr3_nt: TGTGCCAGCAGTGCATCGACAGGGCTCTATGGCTACACCTTC
v_call: TRBV19; d_call: TRBD1; clone_size: medium-sized; j_call: TRBJ2-7; cdr3_aa: CASSIGTGGGYEQYF; cdr3_nt: TGTGCCAGTAGTATAGGGACAGGGGGCGGCTACGAGCAGTACTTC
v_call: TRBV11-1; d_call: -; clone_size: -; j_call: TRBJ2-7; cdr3_aa: CASSPDRSEQYF; cdr3_nt: TGTGCCAGCAGCCCCGACAGGAGCGAGCAGTACTTC
v_call: TRBV7-6; d_call: -; clone_size: few; j_call: TRBJ2-7; cdr3_aa: CASSLEAQPSYEQYF; cdr3_nt: TGTGCCAGCAGCTTAGAGGCACAGCCCTCCTACGAGCAGTACTTC
v_call: TRBV7-8; d_call: -; clone_size: -; j_call: TRBJ1-1; cdr3_aa: CASSHLRNTEAFF; cdr3_nt: TGTGCCAGCAGCCATCTCAGGAACACTGAAGCTTTCTTT
v_call: TRBV27; d_call: -; clone_size: -; j_call: TRBJ1-4; cdr3_aa: CASSLRGVNEKLFF; cdr3_nt: TGTGCCAGCAGTTTGCGGGGGGTGAATGAAAAACTGTTTTTT
v_call: TRBV4-3; d_call: -; clone_size: -; j_call: TRBJ2-7; cdr3_aa: CASSQAGRGHEQYF; cdr3_nt: TGCGCCAGCAGCCAAGCAGGGAGAGGCCACGAGCAGTACTTC
v_call: TRBV4-3; d_call: -; clone_size: -; j_call: TRBJ2-7; cdr3_aa: CASSQDGGGYEQYF; cdr3_nt: TGCGCCAGCAGCCAAGATGGGGGAGGCTACGAGCAGTACTTC
v_call: TRBV9; d_call: -; clone_size: -; j_call: TRBJ2-3; cdr3_aa: CASSIRTTSTDTQYF; cdr3_nt: TGTGCCAGCAGCATACGGACTACAAGCACAGATACGCAGTATTTT
v_call: TRBV28; d_call: -; clone_size: few; j_call: TRBJ2-3; cdr3_aa: CASSPLPGPKGTDTQYF; cdr3_nt: TGTGCCAGCAGCCCACTTCCCGGGCCCAAGGGCACAGATACGCAGTATTTT
v_call: TRBV6-6; d_call: -; clone_size: -; j_call: TRBJ2-7; cdr3_aa: CASRPASGSSYEQYF; cdr3_nt: TGTGCCAGCAGACCCGCTTCAGGGAGCTCCTACGAGCAGTATTTC
v_call: TRBV27; d_call: -; clone_size: few; j_call: TRBJ2-4; cdr3_aa: CASSTSGSKNIQYF; cdr3_nt: TGTGCCAGCAGTACATCAGGGTCGAAAAACATTCAGTACTTC
v_call: TRBV7-9; d_call: -; clone_size: once; j_call: TRBJ2-6; cdr3_aa: CASTGGSGANVLTF; cdr3_nt: TGTGCCAGCACCGGGGGCTCTGGGGCCAACGTCCTGACTTTC
v_call: TRBV29-1; d_call: -; clone_size: medium-sized; j_call: TRBJ1-2; cdr3_aa: CSVPGRTEYGYTF; cdr3_nt: TGCAGCGTCCCCGGACGGACAGAATATGGCTACACCTTC